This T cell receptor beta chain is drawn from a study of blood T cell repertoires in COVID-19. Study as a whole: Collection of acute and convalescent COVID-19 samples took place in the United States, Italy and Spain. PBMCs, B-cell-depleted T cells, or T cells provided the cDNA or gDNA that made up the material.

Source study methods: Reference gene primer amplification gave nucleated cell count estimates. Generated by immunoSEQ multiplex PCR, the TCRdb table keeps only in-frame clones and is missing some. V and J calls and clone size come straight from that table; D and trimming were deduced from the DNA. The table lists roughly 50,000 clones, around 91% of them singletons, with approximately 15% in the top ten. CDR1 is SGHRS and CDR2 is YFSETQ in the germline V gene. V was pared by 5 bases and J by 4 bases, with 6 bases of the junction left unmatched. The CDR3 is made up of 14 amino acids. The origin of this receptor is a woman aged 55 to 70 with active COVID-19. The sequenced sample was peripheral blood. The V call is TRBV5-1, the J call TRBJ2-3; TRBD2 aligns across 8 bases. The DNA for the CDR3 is TGCGCCAGCAGTTCCGGGACTAGGGCAGATACGCAGTATTTT. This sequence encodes CASSSGTRADTQYF. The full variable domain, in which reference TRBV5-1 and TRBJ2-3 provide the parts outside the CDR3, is KAGVTQTPRYLIKTRGQQVTLSCSPISGHRSVSWYQQTPGQGLQFLFEYFSETQRNKGNFPGRFSGRQFSNSRSEMNVSTLELGDSALYLCASSSGTRADTQYFGPGTRLTVL.